These T cell receptor beta chains were read from a single sample in a study of blood T cell repertoires in COVID-19. Repertoires were generated with immunoSEQ multiplex PCR, while TCRdb's copy carries only in-frame clones and drops some. The data show 150,000 to 200,000 clones, with about 74% seen just once and roughly 7.5% held by the top ten. Sequenced input: peripheral blood. These TCRs come from a man aged 60-69 years with acute or convalescent COVID-19. Each CDR3 is given with its conserved first and last residue. The order of the fields is J gene, clone size, V gene, D gene, CDR3 DNA, CDR3 protein. D genes are given only for firm matches. Clone size is given for some rows only: seen once, a few or many times, or a class if the clone is expanded.

>TRBJ1-1|-|TRBV5-5|-
TGTGCCAGCAGCTTGGAAGAACATCTGAACACTGAAGCTTTCTTT
CASSLEEHLNTEAFF
>TRBJ2-7|-|TRBV4-1|-
TGCGCCAGCAGCCAAGGACACGGCTCCTACGAGCAGTACTTC
CASSQGHGSYEQYF
>TRBJ2-1|-|TRBV7-8|TRBD2
TGTGCCAGCAGAACCGGGCAGCGGGGGAGAAGCTCCTACAATGAGCAGTTCTTC
CASRTGQRGRSSYNEQFF
>TRBJ2-2|-|TRBV5-1|-
TGCGCCAGCAGCTTGAAGGGGAAAGACACCGGGGAGCTGTTTTTT
CASSLKGKDTGELFF
>TRBJ2-2|-|TRBV28|-
TGTGCCAGCAGTTTAACGGGGAGGACCGGGGAGCTGTTTTTT
CASSLTGRTGELFF
>TRBJ2-2|few|TRBV5-6|-
TGTGCCAGCAGCTTGAACAGGGAGTGGACCGGGGAGCTGTTTTTT
CASSLNREWTGELFF
>TRBJ2-1|few|TRBV2|TRBD2
TGTGCCAGCGCGGGACTAGCGGGGGTTGGTGAGCAGTTCTTC
CASAGLAGVGEQFF
>TRBJ1-1|-|TRBV19|TRBD1
TGTGCCAGTAGGCTAGGACAGGGCACTGAAGCTTTCTTT
CASRLGQGTEAFF
>TRBJ2-1|-|TRBV3-1/TRBV3-2|-
TGTGCCAGCAGCCAAGGTAGCTCCTACAATGAGCAGTTCTTC
CASSQGSSYNEQFF
>TRBJ2-1|-|TRBV12-1|-
TGTGCCAGCAGCCCAAGACTAGCGGGGACCTACAATGAGCAGTTCTTC
CASSPRLAGTYNEQFF